This T cell receptor beta chain derives from a study of OX40 agonist ivuxolimab in advanced cancers. The germline V gene encodes CDR1 SGHAT and CDR2 FQDESV (reference sequence). J lost 7 bases, V lost 6 bases, and 3 bases had no gene match. The CDR3 contains 12 residues. Libraries were prepared by immunoSEQ multiplex PCR; TCRdb keeps only in-frame clonotypes and omits some of them. This table holds more than 40,000 clones, about 86% found once. Points from the study as a whole: Expanded peripheral T-cell antigen specificity went undetermined.

Blood was sampled at baseline, cycle 4 day 1, and cycle 7 day 1. About this clone itself: Its target is unknown.

This material consisted of CD4+ or CD8+ T cells sorted from blood, taken in a trial of the OX40 agonist ivuxolimab. This receptor was identified in an adult with an advanced solid tumor such as melanoma, head and neck, liver or kidney cancer. This sequence joins TRBV11-1 and TRBJ1-1; 9 bases map to TRBD1. The CDR3 loop is CASSLGQGEAFF. In nucleotides, the CDR3 is TGTGCCAGCAGTTTGGGACAGGGTGAAGCTTTCTTT.